This is a list of T cell receptor beta chains from one sample in a study of blood T cell repertoires in COVID-19. This table comes from immunoSEQ multiplex PCR, and its TCRdb copy is limited to in-frame clones, with some not included. The sample shows 200,000 to 250,000 clones, over 60% of them seen only once. What was sequenced was peripheral blood. These receptors were obtained from an older woman with acute or convalescent COVID-19. Each CDR3 is given with its conserved first and last residue. The order of the fields is CDR3 length, J gene, clone size, D gene, V gene, CDR3 protein, CDR3 DNA. The D gene is left open where the match is weak. Some rows have no size entry. The others give once, few or many, or a class for an expanded clone.

>17|TRBJ2-3|NA|NA|TRBV19
CASSIGEFRSSTDTQYF
TGTGCCAGTAGTATAGGTGAATTTAGGAGTAGCACAGATACGCAGTATTTT
>14|TRBJ1-2|NA|TRBD1|TRBV5-1
CASSLEWFGQGETF
TGCGCCAGCAGCTTGGAATGGTTCGGACAGGGTGAAACCTTC
>18|TRBJ1-5|few|NA|TRBV4-1
CASSQDKNVGAGAQPQHF
TGCGCCAGCAGCCAAGATAAGAACGTGGGGGCGGGAGCTCAGCCCCAGCATTTT
>15|TRBJ1-4|NA|NA|TRBV9
CASSVDTSRGEKLFF
TGTGCCAGCAGCGTAGACACAAGTCGGGGTGAAAAACTGTTTTTT
>19|TRBJ1-5|NA|TRBD1|TRBV7-7
CASSPPGQRISDSNQPQHF
TGTGCCAGCAGCCCGCCGGGACAGAGAATTTCCGATAGCAATCAGCCCCAGCATTTT
>13|TRBJ2-7|few|NA|TRBV14
CASSHGGSYEQYF
TGTGCCAGCAGCCACGGGGGCTCCTACGAGCAGTACTTC
>13|TRBJ2-1|NA|NA|TRBV5-1
CASSTDKYNEQFF
TGCGCCAGCAGCACGGACAAATACAATGAGCAGTTCTTC
>16|TRBJ2-5|NA|TRBD1|TRBV24-1
CATSAAGTGVQETQYF
TGTGCCACCAGCGCAGCAGGGACAGGGGTTCAAGAGACCCAGTACTTC
>16|TRBJ2-7|few|TRBD2|TRBV11-2
CASTRGSGGVSYEQYF
TGTGCCAGCACCCGGGGTAGCGGGGGCGTTTCCTACGAGCAGTACTTC
>13|TRBJ2-1|NA|TRBD2|TRBV10-1
CASGTSGYNEQFF
TGCGCCAGCGGGACTAGCGGGTACAATGAGCAGTTCTTC
>15|TRBJ2-5|NA|NA|TRBV5-1
CASSLKGEDQETQYF
TGCGCCAGCAGCTTGAAAGGAGAGGACCAAGAGACCCAGTACTTC
>15|TRBJ2-2|few|NA|TRBV19
CASRTGKTNTGELFF
TGTGCCAGTAGGACAGGAAAAACGAACACCGGGGAGCTGTTTTTT
>16|TRBJ2-1|NA|TRBD1|TRBV7-8
CASSLAQGAPYNEQFF
TGTGCCAGCAGCTTAGCGCAGGGGGCCCCCTACAATGAGCAGTTCTTC
>16|TRBJ2-7|NA|TRBD2|TRBV19
CASSAPSGTSGYEQYF
TGTGCCAGTAGTGCCCCCTCCGGGACTAGCGGCTACGAGCAGTACTTC
>17|TRBJ1-6|NA|TRBD1|TRBV5-1
CASSPWQGDSSNSPLHF
TGCGCCAGCAGCCCTTGGCAGGGGGATTCTTCTAATTCACCCCTCCACTTT
>15|TRBJ1-1|NA|NA|TRBV5-5
CASSLWVEGNTEAFF
TGTGCCAGCAGCTTGTGGGTGGAGGGGAACACTGAAGCTTTCTTT
>14|TRBJ2-5|NA|NA|TRBV5-4
CASSLGGSKETQYF
TGTGCCAGCAGCTTGGGGGGCAGTAAAGAGACCCAGTACTTC
>14|TRBJ1-2|NA|NA|TRBV24-1
CATSEINRNYGYTF
TGTGCCACCAGTGAAATTAACAGGAACTATGGCTACACCTTC
>15|TRBJ1-5|NA|NA|TRBV6-6
CASSYSEGVWGPQHF
TGTGCCAGCAGTTACTCTGAGGGGGTGTGGGGGCCCCAGCATTTT
>16|TRBJ2-3|NA|TRBD1|TRBV6-7
CASSYSYRGLSDTQYF
TGTGCCAGCAGTTACTCTTACAGGGGGCTCTCAGATACGCAGTATTTT
>15|TRBJ2-5|many|TRBD2|TRBV12-5
CASGPGTSLQETQYF
TGTGCTAGTGGACCGGGGACTAGTTTGCAAGAGACCCAGTACTTC
>13|TRBJ2-1|NA|NA|TRBV29-1
CSVEGISAVEQFF
TGCAGCGTTGAAGGGATTAGCGCGGTTGAGCAGTTCTTC
>13|TRBJ2-1|NA|TRBD2|TRBV3-1/TRBV3-2
CASSLRLAYEQFF
TGTGCCAGCAGCCTCAGACTAGCATATGAGCAGTTCTTC
>17|TRBJ1-1|NA|TRBD1|TRBV4-1
CASSSRTGPWVNTEAFF
TGCGCCAGCAGCTCAAGGACAGGGCCCTGGGTGAACACTGAAGCTTTCTTT
>15|TRBJ1-4|few|NA|TRBV30
CAWNPGSVSNEKLFF
TGTGCCTGGAACCCGGGGTCGGTTTCAAATGAAAAACTGTTTTTT
>15|TRBJ2-7|few|NA|TRBV11-2
CASSLEAGPTYEQYF
TGTGCCAGCAGCTTAGAGGCGGGGCCTACCTACGAGCAGTACTTC
>13|TRBJ1-1|NA|NA|TRBV19
CASSQTGSAEAFF
TGTGCCAGTAGTCAAACAGGGTCCGCTGAAGCTTTCTTT
>17|TRBJ2-1|few|TRBD2|TRBV6-7
CASSYRERESSYNEQFF
TGTGCCAGCAGTTACCGAGAGCGGGAGAGCTCCTACAATGAGCAGTTCTTC
>16|TRBJ2-1|NA|TRBD2|TRBV14
CASSHPAGNTYNEQFF
TGTGCCAGCAGCCATCCAGCGGGGAATACCTACAATGAGCAGTTCTTC
>12|TRBJ1-1|NA|NA|TRBV25-1
CASSTAEYEAFF
TGTGCCAGCAGTACAGCGGAGTATGAAGCTTTCTTT
>14|TRBJ1-1|NA|NA|TRBV5-1
CASRFGLSNTEAFF
TGCGCCAGCAGGTTCGGACTATCAAACACTGAAGCTTTCTTT
>19|TRBJ2-3|NA|NA|TRBV30
CAWMGQGKSSGGHTDTQYF
TGTGCCTGGATGGGACAGGGGAAGTCTAGCGGGGGGCACACAGATACGCAGTATTTT
>11|TRBJ2-5|NA|NA|TRBV30
CAWSEGETQYF
TGTGCCTGGAGTGAGGGGGAGACCCAGTACTTC
>13|TRBJ1-6|NA|TRBD1|TRBV6-5
CAIQTGANSPLHF
TGTGCCATCCAGACAGGGGCTAATTCACCCCTCCACTTT
>12|TRBJ1-2|NA|TRBD1|TRBV6-5
CASWTGNYGYTF
TGTGCCAGTTGGACAGGAAACTATGGCTACACCTTC
>14|TRBJ1-2|NA|NA|TRBV5-5
CASSPRGGSYGYTF
TGTGCCAGCAGCCCGAGGGGGGGGAGCTATGGCTACACCTTC
>18|TRBJ2-7|NA|TRBD2|TRBV13
CASSRTQELAGGGDEQYF
TGTGCCAGCAGCCGCACACAGGAACTAGCGGGGGGAGGCGACGAGCAGTACTTC
>13|TRBJ1-5|few|NA|TRBV11-1
CASSADRNQPQHF
TGTGCCAGCAGCGCTGACAGAAATCAGCCCCAGCATTTT
>16|TRBJ2-1|few|TRBD1|TRBV5-1
CASSLGLSQGAGEQFF
TGCGCCAGCAGCTTGGGGCTGTCACAGGGGGCTGGGGAGCAGTTCTTC
>13|TRBJ2-2|NA|NA|TRBV2
CASRAGATGELFF
TGTGCCAGCAGGGCGGGGGCTACCGGGGAGCTGTTTTTT
>15|TRBJ1-1|NA|TRBD1|TRBV10-3
CAISEESGGNTEAFF
TGTGCCATCAGTGAAGAGTCAGGGGGAAACACTGAAGCTTTCTTT